This T cell receptor (beta chain) was sequenced during a study of regulatory T cells in long-lasting Graves disease (dated by TCRdb to the early 2020s). Regarding the study in general: Persistent Graves' disease was defined as persistently positive TSH receptor autoantibodies together with antithyroid drug treatment for over 5 years. Peripheral blood TCR sequencing and RNA sequencing compared persistent Graves' disease patients with newly diagnosed Graves' disease patients. The study took place in China and was registered as a clinical trial. TCR sequencing covered around 13 persistent and 20 or so newly diagnosed Graves' disease patients, approximately 33 samples in total. In the clinical cohort, patients with persistent Graves' disease had used antithyroid drugs for an average of about 10.3 years.

Results and caveats for the whole study, not just this receptor: Compared with newly diagnosed patients, patients with persistent Graves' disease had lower TCR Shannon entropy and fewer highly expanded clones, which suggests clonal expansion. Sequencing and analysis were restricted to the TCR beta chain. The authors acknowledged the small sample size as a limitation that may reduce accuracy. Peripheral blood alone was examined, since thyroid tissue, which constituted the primary lesion, could not be accessed. Patients with persistent disease shared more public clonotypes (about 2,900) than newly diagnosed patients did (around 980). TRBV28, TRBJ1-2 and TRBJ2-5 were preferentially used in persistent disease, while TRBV20-1 and TRBJ2-1 were favored in newly diagnosed disease.

In light of the paper, this sample's time point label describes: persistent/refractory GD, antithyroid drugs over 5 years with positive TRAb. For both TCR sequencing and RNA sequencing, RNA was extracted from PBMCs in TRIzol. The diagnosis of Graves' disease followed American Thyroid Association guidelines. Recruitment of patients was carried out at an endocrinology department in Xi'an, China. Each patient gave approximately 10 milliliters of peripheral blood, collected in an EDTA anticoagulant tube. Ficoll Paque Plus density gradient separation was used to isolate PBMCs, and no further T cell sorting was performed. An Agilent 2100 Bioanalyzer and agarose gel were used to check RNA quality, while a NanoDrop 2000 measured RNA concentration. About this clonotype: The antigen it recognizes is unknown. No much larger clone is present one base from it, and per-base qualities are unavailable.

The receptor library was made with multiplex PCR. Sequencing used an Illumina HiSeq 4000. iRepertoire HTBI primers and Arm-PCR amplification of CDR3 regions were used to construct TCR beta libraries. PCR products were gel purified before sequencing. Turning to the authors' computational methods: Gene usage analysis of CDR3 amino acid clonotypes relied on the approximately 68 TRBV and more than twelve TRBJ segments identified across samples. COPE and FqMerger were used to merge filtered high-quality paired reads into contigs. Contigs were aligned with BLAST to IMGT TRBV, TRBD and TRBJ reference genes, and CDR3 was defined per IMGT. Any clonotype with a frequency above 0.1% was counted as a highly expanded clone. Repertoire diversity was measured by Shannon entropy, and V-J evenness by the Gini coefficient. Clonotypes shared by more than one individual were considered public. The raw public reads went through TCRdb reprocessing: fastp at Q25, MiXCR clone calling, in-frame beta chains kept. When rows share a CDR3 protein, they turn into one entry using the most common DNA and genes. V and J calls and clone size were set by TCRdb, not the authors. Present in this sample are some 440,000 distinct CDR3 sequences, about a fifth of which were seen just once. About 7.8% of the sample is taken by the ten largest.

CDR1 and CDR2 are drawn from the germline V gene: SGHTA, FQGNSA. From the cysteine through the phenylalanine, the CDR3 covers 15 amino acids. This entry keeps only the CDR3 DNA: 45 bases, framed from base 1. Between the V and J ends, shortened by 1 base and 4 bases respectively, the junction contains 13 bases. The rearranged chain carries TRBV7-2 and TRBJ1-2, with TRBD1 tentatively as D gene (5 bases match). The sequence derives from a female donor with Graves disease. Sequenced material: peripheral blood mononuclear cells (PBMCs), taken when the disease was refractory, from a patient treated with antithyroid drugs. The DNA sequence is as follows: TGTGCCAGCAGCTTAGGGGCCCAGGGACCCTATGGCTACACCTTC. Translated, it reads CASSLGAQGPYGYTF.